One sample yielded the 15 T cell receptor beta chains listed below, sequenced in a study of cytomegalovirus exposure and HLA in healthy donors. A multiplex PCR was run with 60 Vbeta primers and 13 Jbeta primers. TCRdb's table, derived via immunoSEQ multiplex PCR, lists solely in-frame clones and lacks some. The sample holds about 180,000 clones, 76% seen once. The sample consisted of PBMCs. The receptors here all came from a woman aged 25 to 39 in good health and CMV-seropositive.

V gene TRBV6-5 combines with J gene TRBJ1-4; D possibly corresponds to TRBD1 (6 bases). The germline CDR1 and CDR2 sequences are MNHEY and SVGAGI. Trimming left V 4 bases short and J 3 bases short, with 12 bases between. This CDR3 spans 15 amino acids. The CDR3 coding sequence is TGTGCCAGCAGTTGGGGGCGGTTGTCTAATGAAAAACTGTTTTTT. This codes for CASSWGRLSNEKLFF.

This clone has a handful of counts. The V gene is TRBV7-9, the J gene TRBJ2-1, with D possibly TRBD1 on 6 matching bases. The CDR3 runs 14 residues. Germline V gene sequence: CDR1 SEHNR, CDR2 FQNEAQ (reference sequence). The ends were cut back, 2 bases at V and 8 bases at J, with 13 bases in the middle. The CDR3, as DNA: TGTGCCAGCAGCTTAACTACCAGGGGCGATGAGCAGTTCTTC. The encoded protein is CASSLTTRGDEQFF. Drawing the rest from reference TRBV7-9 and TRBJ2-1, the complete variable domain is DTGVSQNPRHKITKRGQNVTFRCDPISEHNRLYWYRQTLGQGPEFLTYFQNEAQLEKSRLLSDRFSAERPKGSFSTLEIQRTEQGDSAMYLCASSLTTRGDEQFFGPGTRLTVL.

The V gene is TRBV5-1, the J gene TRBJ2-2; maybe TRBD1 (5 bases). The CDR3 has 16 amino acids. The V gene's germline CDR1 is SGHRS and CDR2 YFSETQ. Trimming stripped 0 bases from V and 0 bases from J, with 9 bases between. The DNA of the CDR3 is TGCGCCAGCAGCTTGGGACAGACCTCGAACACCGGGGAGCTGTTTTTT. Its translation: CASSLGQTSNTGELFF.

V gene TRBV5-4 combines with J gene TRBJ2-7; 10 nucleotides match TRBD2. The CDR3 is 13 residues long. Germline lookup yields CDR1 SGHNT and CDR2 YYREEE (reference sequence). Unmatched junction bases numbered 2, after V lost 4 bases and J lost 4 bases. The CDR3 spells CASSVAGGYEQYF. Written as DNA, the CDR3 is TGTGCCAGCAGCGTAGCGGGGGGTTACGAGCAGTACTTC.

The rearrangement uses TRBV4-1 and TRBJ2-3; possible D gene TRBD2, 5 bases. Trimming pared 0 bases from V and 2 bases from J, leaving 12 bases between. The CDR3 totals 16 residues. The germline gives CDR1 MGHRA, CDR2 YSYEKL. The CDR3 region has the DNA TGCGCCAGCAGCCAAGAGAGCCTAGCCCTCACAGATACGCAGTATTTT. This encodes CASSQESLALTDTQYF.

This sequence joins TRBV10-1 and TRBJ1-5; D possibly corresponds to TRBD1 (6 bases). There are 12 residues in the CDR3. The V gene's germline CDR1 is WNHNN and CDR2 SYGVQD (reference sequence). Trimming took 9 bases from V and 7 from J, leaving 13 bases between them. The CDR3 DNA follows: TGCGCCAGGCGAGGGGGGGGACAGCCCCAGCATTTT. Its translation is CARRGGGQPQHF.

CDR3 nucleotide sequence: TGTGCCAGCAGCCAAGCGGGGCGAGTCTATGGCTACACCTTC. Amino acids: CASSQAGRVYGYTF. V and J are TRBV7-2 and TRBJ1-2, with D maybe TRBD1 (5 bases). V dropped 5 bases and J dropped 4 bases, with 14 bases sitting between them. Per the germline V gene, CDR1 is SGHTA and CDR2 is FQGNSA. This CDR3 comprises 14 residues.

Remarks on this clone: This same CDR3 is encoded by further DNA sequences in the sample. The chain combines TRBV18 with TRBJ2-3; TRBD2 aligns across 9 bases. J lost 5 bases, V lost 6 bases, and 9 bases had no gene match. Germline loops: CDR1 KGHSH, CDR2 LQKENI. The CDR3 is 15 residues long. The CDR3 spells CASSETSGGGDTQYF. The DNA of the CDR3 is TGTGCCAGCTCGGAGACTAGCGGAGGCGGAGATACGCAGTATTTT.

This clone was seen only once. The rearrangement uses TRBV15 and TRBJ1-6; D is unresolved. Trimming removed 5 bases at V and 7 bases at J, with 21 bases between. Germline V gene sequence: CDR1 LNHNV, CDR2 YYDKDF (reference sequence). This CDR3 comprises 17 residues. The CDR3 coding sequence is TGTGCCACCAGCGCCGGCAGCGGCACAAGCCCCAATTCACCCCTCCACTTT. This translates into CATSAGSGTSPNSPLHF.

This sequence joins TRBV9 and TRBJ1-6; no firm D call. The CDR3 is made up of 17 amino acids. With 0 bases removed from V and 0 bases from J, the gap between germline ends came to 10 bases. Germline assignment: CDR1 SGDLS and CDR2 YYNGEE. The CDR3 protein is CASSVEGLSSYNSPLHF. DNA of the CDR3: TGTGCCAGCAGCGTAGAAGGACTCTCCTCCTATAATTCACCCCTCCACTTT.

V usage is TRBV27 and J usage is TRBJ2-2; 15 positions agree with TRBD2. With 5 bases clipped from V and 1 base from J, the junction kept 5 bases outside the gene matches. The CDR3 contains 18 residues. CDR1 and CDR2 (germline): MNHEY, SMNVEV (reference sequence). The CDR3 is CASSLSGLAGGNTGELFF. CDR3 nucleotide sequence: TGTGCCAGCAGTCTCTCGGGACTAGCGGGGGGGAACACCGGGGAGCTGTTTTTT.

This chain connects TRBV6-6 to TRBJ2-5, with a possible D match to TRBD2 (6 bases). Germline CDR1 MNHNY, CDR2 SVGAGI (reference sequence). V lost 2 bases, J lost 1 base, and 14 bases lay in between. The CDR3 runs 16 residues. The CDR3 DNA follows: TGTGCCAGCAGTTACCCGCCACGGGGGACCCAAGAGACCCAGTACTTC. Its protein is CASSYPPRGTQETQYF.

This clone is a singleton in its sample. The chain carries TRBV2 and TRBJ2-6; 7 bases line up with TRBD1. V trimming: 8 bases; J trimming: 0 bases; junction bases outside the gene matches: 7. Germline V gene lookup returns CDR1 SNHLY and CDR2 FYNNEI. The CDR3 has 16 amino acids. The CDR3 sequence is CASVRDSSSGANVLTF. CDR3 coding DNA: TGTGCCAGCGTCCGGGACAGTTCCTCTGGGGCCAACGTCCTGACTTTC.

The chain uses TRBV30 and TRBJ1-5; a weak D match, TRBD1 (5 bases). Germline V gene data show CDR1 as GTSNPN and CDR2 as SVGIG (reference sequence). V was clipped by 8 bases and J by 1 base, with 12 bases between them. This CDR3 has 13 residues. CDR3 bases: TGTGCCGGGGCCCTCGACAGCAATCAGCCCCAGCATTTT. Translation gives CAGALDSNQPQHF.

The V gene is TRBV2, the J gene TRBJ1-1; 7 bases map to TRBD1. This CDR3 contains 13 residues. The germline V gene has CDR1 SNHLY and CDR2 FYNNEI. J was trimmed by 0 bases and V by 9 bases; bases with no gene match: 4. The CDR3 here is CASGTEMNTEAFF. In DNA, the CDR3 is TGTGCCAGTGGGACAGAGATGAACACTGAAGCTTTCTTT. The whole variable domain, filled in from reference TRBV2 and TRBJ1-1, reads EPEVTQTPSHQVTQMGQEVILRCVPISNHLYFYWYRQILGQKVEFLVSFYNNEISEKSEIFDDQFSVERPDGSNFTLKIRSTKLEDSAMYFCASGTEMNTEAFFGQGTRLTVV.